The sequence of this TCR beta chain was determined in a study of blood T cell repertoires in COVID-19. The overall study: From the United States, Italy and Spain came samples of acute and convalescent COVID-19. T cells, B-cell-depleted T cells, or PBMCs supplied cDNA or gDNA.

V was clipped by 8 bases and J by 3 bases; unmatched bases: 4. The germline V gene encodes CDR1 LNHDA and CDR2 SQIVND (reference sequence). The CDR3 loop spans 14 amino acids. This table comes from immunoSEQ multiplex PCR, and its TCRdb copy is limited to in-frame clones, with some not included. The table shows around 400,000 clones, with 87% occurring only once. The specimen was peripheral blood. The clonotype comes from a woman in her twenties or thirties with COVID-19, enrolled during active disease. This sequence joins TRBV19 and TRBJ2-1; TRBD1 matches 10 bases. CDR3 nucleotides: TGTGCCAGTTCCGGGACAGGGGTCTACAATGAGCAGTTCTTC. The encoded protein is CASSGTGVYNEQFF.